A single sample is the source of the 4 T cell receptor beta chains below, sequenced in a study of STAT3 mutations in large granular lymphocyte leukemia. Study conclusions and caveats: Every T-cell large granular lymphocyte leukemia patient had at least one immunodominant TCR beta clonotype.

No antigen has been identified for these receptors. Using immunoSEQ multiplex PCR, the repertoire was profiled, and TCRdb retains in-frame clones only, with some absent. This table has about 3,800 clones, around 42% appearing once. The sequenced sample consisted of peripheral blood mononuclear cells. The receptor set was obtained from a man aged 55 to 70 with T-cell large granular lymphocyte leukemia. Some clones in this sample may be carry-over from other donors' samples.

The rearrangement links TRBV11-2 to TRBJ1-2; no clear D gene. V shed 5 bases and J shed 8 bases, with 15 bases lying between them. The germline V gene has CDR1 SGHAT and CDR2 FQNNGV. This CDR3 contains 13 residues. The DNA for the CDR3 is TGTGCCAGCAGCCCTTCAGCGGGGAGCGGCTACACCTTC. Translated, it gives CASSPSAGSGYTF.

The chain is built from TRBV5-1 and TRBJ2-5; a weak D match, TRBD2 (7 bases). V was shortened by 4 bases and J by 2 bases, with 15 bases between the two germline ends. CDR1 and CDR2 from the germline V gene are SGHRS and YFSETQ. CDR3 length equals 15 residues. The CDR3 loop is CASSQGTTTQETQYF. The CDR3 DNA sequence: TGCGCCAGCAGCCAGGGGACTACCACACAAGAGACCCAGTACTTC.

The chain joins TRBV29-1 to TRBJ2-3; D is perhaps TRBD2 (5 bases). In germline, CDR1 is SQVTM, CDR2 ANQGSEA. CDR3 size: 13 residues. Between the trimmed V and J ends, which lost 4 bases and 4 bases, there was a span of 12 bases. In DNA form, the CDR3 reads TGCAGCGTTGTTACGGGGTTGGCAGATACGCAGTATTTT. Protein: CSVVTGLADTQYF.

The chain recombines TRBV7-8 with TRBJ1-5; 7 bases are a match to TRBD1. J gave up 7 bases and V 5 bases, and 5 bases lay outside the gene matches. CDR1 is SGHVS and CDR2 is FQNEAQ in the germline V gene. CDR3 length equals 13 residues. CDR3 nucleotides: TGTGCCAGCAGCCTGACAGGGCGGCAGCCCCAGCATTTT. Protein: CASSLTGRQPQHF. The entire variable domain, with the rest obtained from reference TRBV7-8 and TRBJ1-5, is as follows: GAGVSQSPRYKVAKRGQDVALRCDPISGHVSLFWYQQALGQGPEFLTYFQNEAQLDKSGLPSDRFFAERPEGSVSTLKIQRTQQEDSAVYLCASSLTGRQPQHFGDGTRLSIL.